This TCR beta chain was found in a study of CD8 T cells in ankylosing spondylitis. Study results and limitations: One TCR beta motif, made up of under ten highly homologous variants, appeared characteristic of ankylosing spondylitis blood.

Per germline, CDR1 SGDLS and CDR2 YYNGEE. V lost 6 bases, J lost 1 base, and 7 bases lay in between. The CDR3 consists of 13 residues. This clonotype came up many times. As yet, its antigen is unknown. TCRdb re-analysed the 5' RACE reads in MiXCR, keeping a single row per CDR3 protein. The repertoire has around 42,000 distinct CDR3 sequences, 2.7% of them found once; the top ten carry about 4.8%. The source material was blood, either unsorted or a sorted T cell fraction (not recorded which). This sequence originates from a male donor with ankylosing spondylitis or in good health (not recorded which). The V and J genes are TRBV9 and TRBJ2-2; no clear D gene. The CDR3 sequence is CASKNWNTGELFF. In DNA form, the CDR3 reads TGTGCCAGCAAAAACTGGAACACCGGGGAGCTGTTTTTT.